This T cell receptor (beta chain) is from a study of T cell responses to AZD1222 COVID-19 vaccine. The CDR3 sequence is 14 residues long. Trimming removed 7 bases at V and 1 base at J, with 13 bases between. The germline gives CDR1 LNHDA, CDR2 SQIVND (reference sequence). Study results and limitations: A rise in Spike-specific TCR breadth and depth followed two AZD1222 doses. Clonal diversity may have been underestimated, and the donors were mostly white British, with more females than males. CD4 TCRs covered the whole spike, strongest at regions 160-218 and 743-854.

A note on this clone: Antigen specificity is unknown.

Only in-frame clones appear in the TCRdb table, and some are missing; sequencing was by immunoSEQ multiplex PCR. The sample lists more than 95,000 clones, roughly 89% seen once, with 35% to 45% in the top ten. The V call is TRBV19, the J call TRBJ1-1; TRBD1 is a possible D gene (5 bases). The TCR comes from an adult who received the AZD1222 COVID-19 vaccine. Source: peripheral blood, taken 28 days after the second AZD1222 dose. CDR3 coding DNA: TGTGCCAGTAAAAAGGCAGGACAGAACACTGAAGCTTTCTTT. Amino acids: CASKKAGQNTEAFF.